This TCR beta chain appears in the sequencing data of a study of cytomegalovirus exposure and HLA in healthy donors. CDR1 and CDR2 (germline): LNHNV, YYDKDF (reference sequence). This CDR3 contains 16 residues. V dropped 2 bases and J dropped 5; count of bases not matched to a gene: 12. The PCR was carried out with 60 Vbeta primers and 13 Jbeta primers. Sequencing used immunoSEQ multiplex PCR; TCRdb keeps in-frame clones, though not all of them. Here the sample spans fewer than 140,000 clones, roughly 75% being singletons. The sequenced material came from PBMCs. This receptor was obtained from a man between 35 and 55 years old in good health and CMV-seronegative. This rearrangement joins TRBV15 to TRBJ2-7; TRBD1 agrees at 7 bases. The CDR3 region is CATSRPTGLGVHEQYF. The CDR3 nucleotides read TGTGCCACCAGCAGACCGACAGGGCTTGGGGTCCACGAGCAGTACTTC.